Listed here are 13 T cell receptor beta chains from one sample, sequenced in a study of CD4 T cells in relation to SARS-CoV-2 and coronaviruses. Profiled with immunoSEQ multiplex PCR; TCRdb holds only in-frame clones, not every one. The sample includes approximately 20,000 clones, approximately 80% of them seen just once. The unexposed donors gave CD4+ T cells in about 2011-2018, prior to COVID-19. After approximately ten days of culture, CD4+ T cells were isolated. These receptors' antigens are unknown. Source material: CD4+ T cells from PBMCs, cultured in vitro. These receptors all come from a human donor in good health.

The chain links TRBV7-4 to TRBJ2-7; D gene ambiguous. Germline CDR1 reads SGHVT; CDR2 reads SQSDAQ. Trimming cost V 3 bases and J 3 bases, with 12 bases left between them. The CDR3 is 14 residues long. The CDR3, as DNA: TGTGCCAGCAGCTTTCCCAGGTGCCTCTACGAGCAGTACTTC. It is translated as CASSFPRCLYEQYF.

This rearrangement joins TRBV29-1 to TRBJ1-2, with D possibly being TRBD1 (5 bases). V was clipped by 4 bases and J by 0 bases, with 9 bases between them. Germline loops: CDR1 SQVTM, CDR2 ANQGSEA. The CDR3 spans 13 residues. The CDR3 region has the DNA TGCAGCGTTGCTGCAGGGACTAACTATGGCTACACCTTC. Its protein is CSVAAGTNYGYTF.

The CDR3 coding sequence is TGTGCCAGCTCCTTCCCAGGGGCTAGGGAGACCCAGTACTTC. Its translation: CASSFPGARETQYF. The V gene is TRBV27, the J gene TRBJ2-5; D possibly corresponds to TRBD1 (6 bases). This CDR3 contains 14 residues. Trimming took off 8 bases at V and 5 bases at J, with 18 bases between the two ends. Germline assignment: CDR1 MNHEY and CDR2 SMNVEV (reference sequence).

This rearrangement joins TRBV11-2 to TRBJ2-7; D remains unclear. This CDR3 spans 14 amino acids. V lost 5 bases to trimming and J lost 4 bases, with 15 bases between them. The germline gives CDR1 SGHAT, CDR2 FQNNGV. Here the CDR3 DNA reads TGTGCCAGCAGCAAACTACAAAACCCGTACGAGCAGTACTTC. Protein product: CASSKLQNPYEQYF.

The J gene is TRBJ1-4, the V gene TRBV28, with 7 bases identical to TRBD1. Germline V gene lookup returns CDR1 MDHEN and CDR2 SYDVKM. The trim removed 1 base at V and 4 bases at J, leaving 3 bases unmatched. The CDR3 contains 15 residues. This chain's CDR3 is CASSLSGQLNEKLFF. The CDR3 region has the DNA TGTGCCAGCAGTTTATCGGGACAGCTTAATGAAAAACTGTTTTTT.

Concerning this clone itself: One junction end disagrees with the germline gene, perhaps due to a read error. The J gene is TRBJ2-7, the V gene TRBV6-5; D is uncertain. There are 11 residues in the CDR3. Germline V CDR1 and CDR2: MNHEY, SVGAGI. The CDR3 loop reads CASSYSDEQYF. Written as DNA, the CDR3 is TGTGCCAGCAGTTACTCCGACGAGCAGTACTTC.

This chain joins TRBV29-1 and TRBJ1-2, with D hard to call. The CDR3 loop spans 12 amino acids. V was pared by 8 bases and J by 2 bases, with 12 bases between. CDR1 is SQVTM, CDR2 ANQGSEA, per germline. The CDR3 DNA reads TGCAGCTTCTCTGGCGGGAACTATGGCTACACCTTC. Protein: CSFSGGNYGYTF.

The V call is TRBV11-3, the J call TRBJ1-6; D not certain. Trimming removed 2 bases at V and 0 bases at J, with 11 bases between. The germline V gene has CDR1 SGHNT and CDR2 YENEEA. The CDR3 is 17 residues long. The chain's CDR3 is CASSLSGSSSYNSPLHF. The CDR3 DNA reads TGTGCCAGCAGCTTATCCGGATCGAGCTCCTATAATTCACCCCTCCACTTT.

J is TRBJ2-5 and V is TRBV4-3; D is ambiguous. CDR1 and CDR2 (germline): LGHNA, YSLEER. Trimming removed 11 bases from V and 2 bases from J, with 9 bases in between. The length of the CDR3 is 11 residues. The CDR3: CAPDGQETQYF. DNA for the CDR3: TGCGCCCCGGACGGGCAAGAGACCCAGTACTTC.

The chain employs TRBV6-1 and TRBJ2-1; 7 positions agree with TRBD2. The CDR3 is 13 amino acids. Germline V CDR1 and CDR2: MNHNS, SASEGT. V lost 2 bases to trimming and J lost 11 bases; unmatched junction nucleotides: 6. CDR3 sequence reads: CASSESGGYQQFF. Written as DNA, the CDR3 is TGTGCCAGCAGTGAATCGGGGGGTTATCAGCAGTTCTTC.

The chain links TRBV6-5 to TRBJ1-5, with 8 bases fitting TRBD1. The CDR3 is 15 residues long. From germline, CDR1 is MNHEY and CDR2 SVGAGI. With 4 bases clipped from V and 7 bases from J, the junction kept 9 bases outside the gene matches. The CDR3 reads CASSFEDRAGQPQHF. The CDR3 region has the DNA TGTGCCAGCAGTTTTGAGGACAGGGCGGGACAGCCCCAGCATTTT.

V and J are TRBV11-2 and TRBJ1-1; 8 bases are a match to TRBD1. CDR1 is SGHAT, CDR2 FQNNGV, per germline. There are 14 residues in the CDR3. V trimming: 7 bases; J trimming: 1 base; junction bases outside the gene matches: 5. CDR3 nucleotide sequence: TGTGCCAGCAACTGGGGACAGGCGAACACTGAAGCTTTCTTT. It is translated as CASNWGQANTEAFF.

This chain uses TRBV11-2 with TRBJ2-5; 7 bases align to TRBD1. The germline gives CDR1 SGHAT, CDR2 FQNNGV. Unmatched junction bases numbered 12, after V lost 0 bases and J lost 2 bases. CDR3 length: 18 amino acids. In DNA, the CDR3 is TGTGCCAGCAGCTTAGATCAACCGGGACAGATGAATCAAGAGACCCAGTACTTC. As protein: CASSLDQPGQMNQETQYF.